This TCR beta chain was recorded in a study of PD-1 blockade in classical Hodgkin lymphoma. Across the study: Every 2 weeks, patients had 3 mg/kg nivolumab intravenously.

CDR3 length equals 16 residues. Germline CDR1 and CDR2: MNHEY and SVGAGI. V was clipped by 0 bases and J by 4 bases; unmatched bases: 7. Time point in this sample: cycle 4 day 1 (C4D1), after five to seven weeks of nivolumab. In every patient, relapse followed autologous stem cell transplantation, while exposure to brentuximab vedotin differed. Clones were sequenced by immunoSEQ multiplex PCR, and TCRdb holds only the in-frame ones, with some missing. Found here are approximately 110,000 clones, roughly nine tenths of them singletons; the top ten hold 19%. V gene TRBV6-5 combines with J gene TRBJ2-7; 9 bases agree with TRBD1. The sequence came from a human donor with classical Hodgkin lymphoma. Sample: peripheral blood mononuclear cells (PBMCs), taken before the fourth cycle of nivolumab. In DNA, the CDR3 is TGTGCCAGCAGTTACTCCGGGACAGGGACTGGGTACGAGCAGTACTTC. This sequence encodes CASSYSGTGTGYEQYF.